The 6 T cell receptor beta chains in this list originate from one sample, sequenced in a study of blood T cell repertoires in COVID-19 (dated by TCRdb to 2018 to 2021). Library construction relied on the immunoSEQ multiplex PCR assay. The immuneACCESS repertoire file appears here via TCRdb, limited to in-frame rearrangements. These files lack a portion of the clones; in checked studies, under half of the deficit traces to unresolved V genes, and the cause of the others is not known. A total of fewer than 200,000 clones appear in this sample, 87% of them only once. The ten largest clones add up to approximately 12% of the sample. Sequencing was carried out using peripheral blood. Every receptor here comes from a woman aged 70-85 years with COVID-19, enrolled during active disease.

The chain employs TRBV2 and TRBJ2-3; 13 bases are shared with TRBD2. The CDR3 covers 14 residues. V lost 8 bases, J lost 1 base, and 0 bases stayed unmatched. CDR1 and CDR2 from the germline V gene are SNHLY and FYNNEI. CDR3 in amino acids: CASGLAGGTDTQYF. In nucleotides, the CDR3 is TGTGCCAGCGGACTAGCGGGAGGCACAGATACGCAGTATTTT. The full variable domain, its missing parts supplied by reference TRBV2 and TRBJ2-3, is EPEVTQTPSHQVTQMGQEVILRCVPISNHLYFYWYRQILGQKVEFLVSFYNNEISEKSEIFDDQFSVERPDGSNFTLKIRSTKLEDSAMYFCASGLAGGTDTQYFGPGTRLTVL.

The chain is built from TRBV15 and TRBJ1-2; 7 nucleotides match TRBD1. J lost 4 bases, V lost 5 bases, and 4 bases had no gene match. The CDR3 runs 13 residues. Per germline, CDR1 LNHNV and CDR2 YYDKDF (reference sequence). This CDR3 is CATSRGDSYGYTF. The CDR3 nucleotides are TGTGCCACCAGCCGAGGGGACAGCTATGGCTACACCTTC.

The chain uses TRBV28 and TRBJ2-2, with TRBD1 identical over 10 bases. CDR3 size: 16 residues. The J segment lost 7 bases and the V segment lost 7 bases, leaving 12 bases of the junction unmatched. CDR1 is MDHEN and CDR2 is SYDVKM in the germline V gene. CDR3 residues: CASTTPGQGVSGELFF. CDR3 nucleotides: TGTGCCAGCACCACCCCTGGACAGGGGGTCAGCGGGGAGCTGTTTTTT. Drawing the rest from reference TRBV28 and TRBJ2-2, the complete variable domain is DVKVTQSSRYLVKRTGEKVFLECVQDMDHENMFWYRQDPGLGLRLIYFSYDVKMKEKGDIPEGYSVSREKKERFSLILESASTNQTSMYLCASTTPGQGVSGELFFGEGSRLTVL.

The CDR3 loop is CASSVGTGGKNEQYF. For the CDR3, the DNA is TGTGCCAGCAGCGTTGGGACAGGGGGCAAAAACGAGCAGTACTTC. The genes are TRBV9 and TRBJ2-7; 12 nucleotides agree with TRBD1. The CDR3 sequence is 15 residues long. In germline, CDR1 is SGDLS, CDR2 YYNGEE. Trimming took 2 bases from V and 5 from J; bases not matched to a gene: 5.

The chain uses TRBV28 and TRBJ2-7; 7 nucleotides align to TRBD2. This CDR3 comprises 14 residues. CDR1 and CDR2 from the germline V gene are MDHEN and SYDVKM. V dropped 3 bases and J dropped 4; count of bases not matched to a gene: 6. In DNA form, the CDR3 reads TGTGCCAGCAGTTTTCGCGGGAGATGGTACGAGCAGTACTTC. Translated, it gives CASSFRGRWYEQYF.

The chain uses TRBV28 and TRBJ2-1; 7 bases agree with TRBD2. CDR1 is MDHEN and CDR2 is SYDVKM in the germline V gene. The V and J ends lost 3 bases and 4 bases, in that order; junction bases with no gene match: 9. The CDR3 spans 16 residues. The CDR3 sequence is CASSFVGGRSYNEQFF. The CDR3 DNA follows: TGTGCCAGCAGTTTTGTAGGCGGGAGATCTTACAATGAGCAGTTCTTC.